Reported below is one TCR beta chain. From germline, CDR1 is SGHAT and CDR2 FQNNGV. The CDR3 consists of 16 residues. Trimming took 1 base from V and 9 from J, leaving 16 bases between them. TCRdb's copy holds only in-frame clones and misses some; the assay was immunoSEQ multiplex PCR. The repertoire includes about 110,000 clones, less than 75% of them detected once, and about 1.8% sits in the top ten. This record belongs to a study of blood T cell repertoires in COVID-19. This chain connects TRBV11-2 to TRBJ1-6; TRBD1 might be the D (5 bases). The sequencing input was peripheral blood. This clonotype was sampled from a woman aged 40 to 49 with acute or convalescent COVID-19. The CDR3 region has the DNA TGTGCCAGCAGCTTAGTAGGTTCGGGGGATAGTTCACCCCTCCACTTT. This gives the protein CASSLVGSGDSSPLHF.